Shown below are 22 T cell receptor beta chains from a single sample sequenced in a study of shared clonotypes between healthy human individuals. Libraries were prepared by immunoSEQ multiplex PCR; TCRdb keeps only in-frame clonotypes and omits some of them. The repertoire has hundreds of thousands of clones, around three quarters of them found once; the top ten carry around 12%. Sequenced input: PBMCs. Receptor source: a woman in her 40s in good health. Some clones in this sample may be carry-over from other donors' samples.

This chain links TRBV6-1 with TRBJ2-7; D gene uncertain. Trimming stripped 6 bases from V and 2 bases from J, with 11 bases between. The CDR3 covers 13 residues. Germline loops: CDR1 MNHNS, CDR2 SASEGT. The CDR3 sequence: CASRELEAYEQYF. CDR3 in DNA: TGTGCCAGCAGGGAATTAGAGGCCTACGAGCAGTACTTC.

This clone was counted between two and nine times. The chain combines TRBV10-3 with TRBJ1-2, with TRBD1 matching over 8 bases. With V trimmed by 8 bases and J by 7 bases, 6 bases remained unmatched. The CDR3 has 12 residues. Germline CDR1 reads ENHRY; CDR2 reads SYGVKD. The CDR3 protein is CAIGSGGFGYTF. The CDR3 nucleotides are TGTGCCATCGGGTCAGGGGGCTTTGGCTACACCTTC.

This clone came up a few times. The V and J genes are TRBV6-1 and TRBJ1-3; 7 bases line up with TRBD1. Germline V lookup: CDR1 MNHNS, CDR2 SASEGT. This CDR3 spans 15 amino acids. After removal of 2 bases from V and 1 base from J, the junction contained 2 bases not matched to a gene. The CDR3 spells CASSEIQGSGNTIYF. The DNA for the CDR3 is TGTGCCAGCAGTGAAATACAGGGGTCTGGAAACACCATATATTTT.

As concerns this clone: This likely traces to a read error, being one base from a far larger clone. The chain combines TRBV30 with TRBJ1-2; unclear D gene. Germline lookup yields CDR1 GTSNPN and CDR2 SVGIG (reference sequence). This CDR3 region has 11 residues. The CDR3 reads CAWTGFYGYIF. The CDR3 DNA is TGTGCCTGGACGGGGTTCTATGGCTACATCTTC.

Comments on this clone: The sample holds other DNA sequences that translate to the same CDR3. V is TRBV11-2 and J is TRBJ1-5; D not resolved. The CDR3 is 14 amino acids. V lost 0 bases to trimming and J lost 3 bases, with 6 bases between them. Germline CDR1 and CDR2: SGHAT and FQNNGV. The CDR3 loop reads CASSLEGLNQPQHF. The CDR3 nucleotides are TGTGCCAGCAGCTTAGAAGGGCTCAATCAGCCCCAGCATTTT.

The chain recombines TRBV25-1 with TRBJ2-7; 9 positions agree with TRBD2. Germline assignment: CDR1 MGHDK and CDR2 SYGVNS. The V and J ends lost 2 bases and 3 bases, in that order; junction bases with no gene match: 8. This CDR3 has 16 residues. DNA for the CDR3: TGTGCCAGCAGTGAACCCGTTAGCGGGAGAGGCTACGAGCAGTACTTC. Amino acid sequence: CASSEPVSGRGYEQYF.

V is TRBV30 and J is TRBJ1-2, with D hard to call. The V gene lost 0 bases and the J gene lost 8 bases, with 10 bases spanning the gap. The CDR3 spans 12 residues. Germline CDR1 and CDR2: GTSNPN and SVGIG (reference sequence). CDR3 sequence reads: CAWSVSDGGYTF. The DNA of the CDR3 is TGTGCCTGGAGTGTTTCAGATGGGGGCTACACCTTC. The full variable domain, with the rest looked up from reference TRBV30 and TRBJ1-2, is SQTIHQWPATLVQPVGSPLSLECTVEGTSNPNLYWYRQAAGRGLQLLFYSVGIGQISSEVPQNLSASRPQDRQFILSSKKLLLSDSGFYLCAWSVSDGGYTFGSGTRLTVV.

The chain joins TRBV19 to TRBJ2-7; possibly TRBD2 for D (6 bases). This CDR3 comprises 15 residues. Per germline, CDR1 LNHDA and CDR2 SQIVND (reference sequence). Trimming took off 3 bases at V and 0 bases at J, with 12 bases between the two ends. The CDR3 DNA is TGTGCCAGTAGTATTAGCGGCGACAGCTCCTACGAGCAGTACTTC. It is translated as CASSISGDSSYEQYF.

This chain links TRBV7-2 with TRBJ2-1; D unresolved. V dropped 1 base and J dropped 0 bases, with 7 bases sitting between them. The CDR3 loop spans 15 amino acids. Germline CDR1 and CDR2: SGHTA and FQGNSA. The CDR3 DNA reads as TGTGCCAGCAGCTTAGAGGCTCACTCCTACAATGAGCAGTTCTTC. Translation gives CASSLEAHSYNEQFF.

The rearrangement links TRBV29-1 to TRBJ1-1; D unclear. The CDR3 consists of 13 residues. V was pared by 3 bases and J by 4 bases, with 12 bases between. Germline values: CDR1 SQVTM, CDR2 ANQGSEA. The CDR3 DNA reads TGCAGCGTTGATGAACAGACGGGCACTGAAGCTTTCTTT. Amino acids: CSVDEQTGTEAFF. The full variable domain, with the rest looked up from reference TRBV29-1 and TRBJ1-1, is SAVISQKPSRDICQRGTSLTIQCQVDSQVTMMFWYRQQPGQSLTLIATANQGSEATYESGFVIDKFPISRPNLTFSTLTVSNMSPEDSSIYLCSVDEQTGTEAFFGQGTRLTVV.

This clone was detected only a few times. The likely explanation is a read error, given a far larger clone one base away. CDR3 sequence reads: CASSPAGGLYEQYF. The CDR3, as DNA: TGTGCCAGCAGTCCGGCAGGGGGGCTCTACGAGCAGTACTTC. The chain couples TRBV6-1 to TRBJ2-7; perhaps TRBD1 as D (7 bases). There are 14 residues in the CDR3. The germline gives CDR1 MNHNS, CDR2 SASEGT. Trimming took off 5 bases at V and 3 bases at J, with 14 bases between the two ends.

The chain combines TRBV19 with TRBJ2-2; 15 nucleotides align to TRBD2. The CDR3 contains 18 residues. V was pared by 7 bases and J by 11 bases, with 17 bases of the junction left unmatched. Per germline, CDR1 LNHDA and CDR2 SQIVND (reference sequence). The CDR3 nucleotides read TGTGCCAGTACCTCCAATCGGGGGACTAGCGGGAGGCTTCTCGAGCTGTTTTTT. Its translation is CASTSNRGTSGRLLELFF.

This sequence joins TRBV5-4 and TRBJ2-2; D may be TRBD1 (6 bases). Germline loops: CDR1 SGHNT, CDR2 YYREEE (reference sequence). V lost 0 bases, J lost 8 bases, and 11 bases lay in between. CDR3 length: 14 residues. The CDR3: CASSLDSQGGELFF. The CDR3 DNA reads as TGTGCCAGCAGCTTGGACAGCCAGGGGGGGGAGCTGTTTTTT.

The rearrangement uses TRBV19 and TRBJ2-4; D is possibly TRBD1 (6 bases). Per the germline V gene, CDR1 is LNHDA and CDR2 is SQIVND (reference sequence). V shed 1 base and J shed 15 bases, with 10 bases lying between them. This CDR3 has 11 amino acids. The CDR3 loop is CASSIGTGWYF. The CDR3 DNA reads TGTGCCAGTAGTATAGGAACAGGGTGGTACTTC.

In DNA, the CDR3 is TGCGCCAGCAGTCTTAGGACTAGCAGGAACACCGGGGAGCTGTTTTTT. This encodes CASSLRTSRNTGELFF. The J gene is TRBJ2-2, the V gene TRBV4-1; 8 bases fit TRBD2. The J segment lost 1 base and the V segment lost 6 bases, leaving 7 bases of the junction unmatched. This CDR3 comprises 16 residues. Germline CDR1 reads MGHRA; CDR2 reads YSYEKL.

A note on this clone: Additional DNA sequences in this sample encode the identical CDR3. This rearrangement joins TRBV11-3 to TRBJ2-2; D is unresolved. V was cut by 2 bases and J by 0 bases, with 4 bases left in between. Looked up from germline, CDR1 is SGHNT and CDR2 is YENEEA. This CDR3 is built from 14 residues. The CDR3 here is CASSLSSNTGELFF. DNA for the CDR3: TGTGCCAGCAGCTTAAGTTCGAACACCGGGGAGCTGTTTTTT.

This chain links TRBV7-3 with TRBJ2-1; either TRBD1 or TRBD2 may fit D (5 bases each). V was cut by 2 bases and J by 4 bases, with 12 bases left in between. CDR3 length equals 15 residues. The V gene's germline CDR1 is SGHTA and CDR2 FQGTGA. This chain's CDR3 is CASSLGGVRYNEQFF. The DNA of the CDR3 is TGTGCCAGCAGCTTAGGGGGAGTGCGATACAATGAGCAGTTCTTC.

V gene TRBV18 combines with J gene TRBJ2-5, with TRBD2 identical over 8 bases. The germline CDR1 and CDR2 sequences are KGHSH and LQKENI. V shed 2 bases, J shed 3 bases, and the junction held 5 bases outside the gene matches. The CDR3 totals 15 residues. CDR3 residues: CASSPSGRGEETQYF. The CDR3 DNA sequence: TGTGCCAGCTCACCAAGCGGGAGAGGGGAAGAGACCCAGTACTTC.

This CDR3 is CASSFPLGGSFYEQFF. The CDR3 nucleotides read TGCGCCAGCAGCTTCCCCCTTGGCGGGAGTTTCTATGAGCAGTTCTTC. The chain links TRBV5-1 to TRBJ2-1; TRBD2 agrees at 7 bases. V lost 2 bases to trimming and J lost 8 bases; unmatched junction nucleotides: 13. Germline loops: CDR1 SGHRS, CDR2 YFSETQ. There are 16 residues in the CDR3. Full variable domain (remainder filled in from reference TRBV5-1 and TRBJ2-1): KAGVTQTPRYLIKTRGQQVTLSCSPISGHRSVSWYQQTPGQGLQFLFEYFSETQRNKGNFPGRFSGRQFSNSRSEMNVSTLELGDSALYLCASSFPLGGSFYEQFFGPGTRLTVL.

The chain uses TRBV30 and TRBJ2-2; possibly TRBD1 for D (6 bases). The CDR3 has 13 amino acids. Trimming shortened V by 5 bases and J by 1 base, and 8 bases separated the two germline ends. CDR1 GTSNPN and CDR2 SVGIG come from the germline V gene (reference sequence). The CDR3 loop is CAWLGQNTGELFF. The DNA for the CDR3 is TGTGCCTGGCTGGGACAGAACACCGGGGAGCTGTTTTTT.

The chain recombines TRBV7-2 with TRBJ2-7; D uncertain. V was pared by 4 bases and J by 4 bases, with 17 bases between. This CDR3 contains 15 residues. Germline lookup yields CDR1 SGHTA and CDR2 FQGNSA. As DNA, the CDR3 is TGTGCCAGCAGCTCATGGACCCGAGGCGGATACGAGCAGTACTTC. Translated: CASSSWTRGGYEQYF.

The DNA for the CDR3 is TGCGCCAGCGGCGGGAGTTCGTACAATGAGCAGTTCTTC. This codes for CASGGSSYNEQFF. The gene calls are TRBV4-1 and TRBJ2-1; 7 bases map to TRBD2. The J segment lost 4 bases and the V segment lost 8 bases, leaving 5 bases of the junction unmatched. In germline, CDR1 is MGHRA, CDR2 YSYEKL. The CDR3 consists of 13 residues.